This section outlines one T cell receptor beta chain sequence together with its context. The sample is drawn from a study of T cell changes during pregnancy in multiple sclerosis. Clones were read by immunoSEQ multiplex PCR, and TCRdb kept only the in-frame ones, dropping some. The sample consists of about 30,000 clones, 80% to 90% of them appearing once. The V and J ends lost 1 base and 3 bases, in that order; junction bases with no gene match: 5. Germline V gives CDR1 MNHEY, CDR2 SMNVEV (reference sequence). CDR3 length: 15 amino acids. This rearrangement joins TRBV27 to TRBJ2-5; 7 nucleotides match TRBD1. The specimen comprised CD8+ T cells from peripheral blood mononuclear cells, sampled in the second trimester of pregnancy. This clonotype was sampled from a female donor with multiple sclerosis, enrolled in a pregnancy study. In nucleotides, the CDR3 is TGTGCCAGCAGTTTATGGGGACAGACCGAAGAGACCCAGTACTTC. Translating gives CASSLWGQTEETQYF.